This T cell receptor beta chain was retrieved from a study of HIV-infected patients and healthy controls. The germline CDR1 and CDR2 sequences are LNHDA and SQIVND (reference sequence). The CDR3 loop spans 14 amino acids. Losses at the gene ends were 5 bases for V and 4 bases for J; bases not matched to a gene: 6. Via MiXCR, TCRdb re-called the 5' RACE reads, giving one row per CDR3 protein. This table holds 50,000 to 80,000 distinct CDR3 sequences, 15% to 20% found once. Sequenced: CD4+ T cells from blood. The chain has TRBV19 and TRBJ2-3, with 7 bases matching TRBD1. This clonotype originated in a human donor in good health. CDR3 sequence reads: CASSRGQRADTQYF. The CDR3 nucleotides are TGTGCCAGTAGTCGGGGACAGCGCGCAGATACGCAGTATTTT.